This TCR beta chain was retrieved from a study of cytomegalovirus exposure and HLA in healthy donors. Study-wide context: Early released data comprised about 90 million unique TCRs from HLA-typed donors. General study points: As immune exposure information, only CMV serostatus was available.

Vbeta (60) and Jbeta (13) primers were used in the PCR. Only in-frame clones appear in the TCRdb table, and some are missing; sequencing was by immunoSEQ multiplex PCR. The profile covers about 120,000 clones, with under 85% appearing a single time and roughly 5.2% taken by the ten largest. Concerning this clone: Antigen: not known.

The sequence derives from a man younger than 35 in good health and CMV-seropositive. Sequences were obtained from PBMCs.

CDR3 bases: TGTGCCAGCAGCTCAATTAGCGGGAGGGTCCTAAATGAGCAGTTCTTC. Translating gives CASSSISGRVLNEQFF. The chain recombines TRBV7-8 with TRBJ2-1; 11 bases are shared with TRBD2. The junction had 9 bases not matched to a gene; V was cut back by 4 bases and J by 7 bases. The CDR3 has 16 residues. Germline assignment: CDR1 SGHVS and CDR2 FQNEAQ.